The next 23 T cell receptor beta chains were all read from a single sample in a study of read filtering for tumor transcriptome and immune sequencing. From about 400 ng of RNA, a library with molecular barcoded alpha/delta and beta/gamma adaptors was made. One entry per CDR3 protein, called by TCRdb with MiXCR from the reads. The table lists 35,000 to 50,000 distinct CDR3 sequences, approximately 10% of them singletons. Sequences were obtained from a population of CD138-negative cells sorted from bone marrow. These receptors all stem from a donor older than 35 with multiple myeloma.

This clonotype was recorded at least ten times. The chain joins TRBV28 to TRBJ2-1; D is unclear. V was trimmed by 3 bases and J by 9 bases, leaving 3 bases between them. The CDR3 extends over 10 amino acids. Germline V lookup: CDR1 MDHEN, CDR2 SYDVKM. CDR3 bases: TGTGCCAGCAGTTTTAGTGAGCAGTTCTTC. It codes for CASSFSEQFF.

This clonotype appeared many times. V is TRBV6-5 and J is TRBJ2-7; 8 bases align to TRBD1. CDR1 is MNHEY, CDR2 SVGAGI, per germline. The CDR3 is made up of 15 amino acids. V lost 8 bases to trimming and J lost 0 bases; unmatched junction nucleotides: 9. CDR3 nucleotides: TGTGCCAGCCGCAGGGGGCGAATAGGCTCCTACGAGCAGTACTTC. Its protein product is CASRRGRIGSYEQYF.

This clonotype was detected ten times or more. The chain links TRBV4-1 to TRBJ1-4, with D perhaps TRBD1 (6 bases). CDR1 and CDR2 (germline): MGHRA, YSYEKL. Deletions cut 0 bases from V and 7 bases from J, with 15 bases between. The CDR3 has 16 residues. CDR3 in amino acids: CASSQESPGGAEKLFF. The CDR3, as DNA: TGCGCCAGCAGCCAAGAGTCGCCCGGGGGGGCTGAAAAACTGTTTTTT.

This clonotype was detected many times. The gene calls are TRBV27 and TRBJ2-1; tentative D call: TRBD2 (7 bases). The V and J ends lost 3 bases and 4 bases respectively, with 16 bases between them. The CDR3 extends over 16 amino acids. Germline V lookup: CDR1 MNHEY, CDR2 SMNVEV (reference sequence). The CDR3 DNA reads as TGTGCCAGCAGTTTCTTCAGGGCGGGGGCGTACAATGAGCAGTTCTTC. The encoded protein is CASSFFRAGAYNEQFF.

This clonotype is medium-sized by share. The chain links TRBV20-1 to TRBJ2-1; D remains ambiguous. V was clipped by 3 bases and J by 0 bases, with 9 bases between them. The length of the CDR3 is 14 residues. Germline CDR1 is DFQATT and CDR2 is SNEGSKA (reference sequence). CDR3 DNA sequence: TGCAGTGCTAGTCGCGCAGGCTCCTACAATGAGCAGTTCTTC. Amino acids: CSASRAGSYNEQFF.

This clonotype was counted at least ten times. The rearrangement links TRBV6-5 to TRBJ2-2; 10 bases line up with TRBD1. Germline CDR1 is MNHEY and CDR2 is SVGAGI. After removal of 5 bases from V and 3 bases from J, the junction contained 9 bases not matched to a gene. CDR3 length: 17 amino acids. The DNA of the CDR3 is TGTGCCAGCAGTGCCCTTTCCGGGACAGGGGACACCGGGGAGCTGTTTTTT. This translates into CASSALSGTGDTGELFF.

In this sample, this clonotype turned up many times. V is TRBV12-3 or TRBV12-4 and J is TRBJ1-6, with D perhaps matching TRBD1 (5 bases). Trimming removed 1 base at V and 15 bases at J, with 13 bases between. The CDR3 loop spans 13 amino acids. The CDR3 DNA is TGTGCCAGCAGTTTAGGAGGGGTTAAAGTCCTCCACTTT. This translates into CASSLGGVKVLHF.

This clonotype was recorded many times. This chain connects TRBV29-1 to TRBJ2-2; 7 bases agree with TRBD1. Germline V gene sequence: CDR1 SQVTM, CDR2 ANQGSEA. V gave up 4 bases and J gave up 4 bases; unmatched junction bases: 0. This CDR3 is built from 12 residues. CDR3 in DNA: TGCAGCGTTGCAGGGGGCACCGGGGAGCTGTTTTTT. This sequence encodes CSVAGGTGELFF.

CDR3 residues: CASNTPGSWNTGELFF. In nucleotides, the CDR3 is TGTGCCAGTAATACGCCAGGGTCGTGGAACACCGGGGAGCTGTTTTTT. The V call is TRBV19, the J call TRBJ2-2, with D maybe TRBD1 (5 bases). In germline, CDR1 is LNHDA, CDR2 SQIVND (reference sequence). With 7 bases removed from V and 1 base from J, the gap between germline ends came to 16 bases. CDR3 length equals 16 residues. The full variable domain, its missing parts supplied by reference TRBV19 and TRBJ2-2, is DGGITQSPKYLFRKEGQNVTLSCEQNLNHDAMYWYRQDPGQGLRLIYYSQIVNDFQKGDIAEGYSVSREKKESFPLTVTSAQKNPTAFYLCASNTPGSWNTGELFFGEGSRLTVL.

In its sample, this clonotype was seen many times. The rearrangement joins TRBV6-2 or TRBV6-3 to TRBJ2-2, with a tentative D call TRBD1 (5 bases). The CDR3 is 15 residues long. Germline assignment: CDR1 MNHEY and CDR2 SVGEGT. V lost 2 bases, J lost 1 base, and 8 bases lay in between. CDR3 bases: TGTGCCAGCAGTTACCCCAGGGAGAACACCGGGGAGCTGTTTTTT. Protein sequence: CASSYPRENTGELFF.

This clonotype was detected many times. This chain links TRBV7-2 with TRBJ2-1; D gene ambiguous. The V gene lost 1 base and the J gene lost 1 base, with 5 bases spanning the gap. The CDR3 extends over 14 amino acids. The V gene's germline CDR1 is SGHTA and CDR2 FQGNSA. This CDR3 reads CASSLEGSYNEQFF. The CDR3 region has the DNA TGTGCCAGCAGCTTAGAGGGTTCCTACAATGAGCAGTTCTTC.

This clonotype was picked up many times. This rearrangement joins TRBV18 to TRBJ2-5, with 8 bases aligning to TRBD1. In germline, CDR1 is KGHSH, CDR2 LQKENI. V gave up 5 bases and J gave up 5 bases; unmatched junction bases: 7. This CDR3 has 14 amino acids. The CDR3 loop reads CASSTDRGWETQYF. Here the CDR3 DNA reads TGTGCCAGCTCAACAGACAGGGGTTGGGAGACCCAGTACTTC.

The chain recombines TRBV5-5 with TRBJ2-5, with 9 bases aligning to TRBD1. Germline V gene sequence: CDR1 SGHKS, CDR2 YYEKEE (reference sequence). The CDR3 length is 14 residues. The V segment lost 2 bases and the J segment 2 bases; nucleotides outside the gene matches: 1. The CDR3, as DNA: TGTGCCAGCAGCTTTGGACAGGGGCAAGAGACCCAGTACTTC. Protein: CASSFGQGQETQYF.

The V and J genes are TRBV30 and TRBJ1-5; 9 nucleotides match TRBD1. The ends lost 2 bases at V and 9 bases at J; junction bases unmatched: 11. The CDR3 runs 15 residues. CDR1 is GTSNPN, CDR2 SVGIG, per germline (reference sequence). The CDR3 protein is CAWSPGTGTDPPQHF. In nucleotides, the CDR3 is TGTGCCTGGAGTCCTGGGACAGGGACCGATCCGCCCCAGCATTTT.

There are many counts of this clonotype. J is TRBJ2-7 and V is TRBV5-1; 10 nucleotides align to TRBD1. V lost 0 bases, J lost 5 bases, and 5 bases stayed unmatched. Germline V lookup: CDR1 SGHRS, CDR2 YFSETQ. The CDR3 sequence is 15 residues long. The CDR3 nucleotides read TGCGCCAGCAGCTTGGAGGGGACAGGGGCCCACGAGCAGTACTTC. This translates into CASSLEGTGAHEQYF.

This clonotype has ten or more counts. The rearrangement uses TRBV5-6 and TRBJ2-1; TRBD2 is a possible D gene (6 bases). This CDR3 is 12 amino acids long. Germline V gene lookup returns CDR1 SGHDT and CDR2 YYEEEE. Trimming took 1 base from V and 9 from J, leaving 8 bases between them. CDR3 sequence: CASSLTSSEQFF. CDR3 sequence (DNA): TGTGCCAGCAGCTTGACTAGCTCTGAGCAGTTCTTC.

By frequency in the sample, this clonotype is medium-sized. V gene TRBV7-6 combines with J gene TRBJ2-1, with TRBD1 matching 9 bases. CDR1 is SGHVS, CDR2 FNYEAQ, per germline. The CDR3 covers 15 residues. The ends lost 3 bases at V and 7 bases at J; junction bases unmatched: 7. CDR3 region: CASSFLGQGFNEQFF. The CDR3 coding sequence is TGTGCCAGCAGCTTCTTGGGACAGGGTTTTAATGAGCAGTTCTTC.

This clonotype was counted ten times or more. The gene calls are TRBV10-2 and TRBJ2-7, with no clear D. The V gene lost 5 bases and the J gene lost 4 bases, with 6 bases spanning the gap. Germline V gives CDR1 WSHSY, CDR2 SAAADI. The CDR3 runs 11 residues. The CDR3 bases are TGCGCCAGCAGTTTGGATTACGAGCAGTACTTC. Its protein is CASSLDYEQYF.

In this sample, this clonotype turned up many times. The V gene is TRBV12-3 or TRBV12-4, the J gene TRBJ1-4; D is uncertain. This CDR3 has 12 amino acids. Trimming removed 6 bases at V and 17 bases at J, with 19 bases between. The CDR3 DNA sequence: TGTGCCAGCAGCCACCCTGGCGGGAACCGTTTTTTT. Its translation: CASSHPGGNRFF.

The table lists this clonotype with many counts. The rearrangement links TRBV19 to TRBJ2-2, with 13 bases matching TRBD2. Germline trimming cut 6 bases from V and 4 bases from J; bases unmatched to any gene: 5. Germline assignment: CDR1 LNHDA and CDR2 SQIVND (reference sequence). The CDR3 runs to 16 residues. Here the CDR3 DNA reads TGTGCCAGTAGACTTACTAGCGGGGGGGTCACCGGGGAGCTGTTTTTT. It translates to CASRLTSGGVTGELFF.

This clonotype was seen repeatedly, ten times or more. In nucleotides, the CDR3 is TGCAGTGCTAGGGGGGCCTCCGGCTCCTACGAGCAGTACTTC. It specifies CSARGASGSYEQYF. The rearrangement links TRBV20-1 to TRBJ2-7; the D gene is possibly TRBD1 (6 bases). The CDR3 has 14 amino acids. Germline V CDR1 and CDR2: DFQATT, SNEGSKA (reference sequence). The germline V and J ends were trimmed by 3 bases and 0 bases, with 12 bases remaining between them.

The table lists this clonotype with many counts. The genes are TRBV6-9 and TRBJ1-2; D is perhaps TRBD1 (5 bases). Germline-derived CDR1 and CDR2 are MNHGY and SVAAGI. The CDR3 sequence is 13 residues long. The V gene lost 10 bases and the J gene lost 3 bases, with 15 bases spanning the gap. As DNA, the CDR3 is TGTGCCAACGTACCCTGGGACCACTATGGCTACACCTTC. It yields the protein CANVPWDHYGYTF.

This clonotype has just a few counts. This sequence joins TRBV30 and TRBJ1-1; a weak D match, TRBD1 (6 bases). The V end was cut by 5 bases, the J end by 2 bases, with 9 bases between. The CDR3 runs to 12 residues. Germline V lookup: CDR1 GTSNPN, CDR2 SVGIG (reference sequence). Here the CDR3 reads CAWGQRNTEAFF. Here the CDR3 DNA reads TGTGCCTGGGGACAGCGTAACACTGAAGCTTTCTTT.